Each of the 7 T cell receptor beta chains below was sequenced from the same sample in a study of HIV-infected patients and healthy controls. Using its own MiXCR run on the 5' RACE reads, TCRdb lists one record per CDR3 protein. The data show 50,000 to 80,000 distinct CDR3 sequences, 15% to 20% seen once. Sequencing was done on a sample of CD4+ T cells from blood. Every receptor here comes from a human donor in good health.

The rearrangement links TRBV28 to TRBJ2-5, with TRBD2 matching over 7 bases. V dropped 5 bases and J dropped 4; count of bases not matched to a gene: 10. This CDR3 contains 15 residues. Germline V lookup: CDR1 MDHEN, CDR2 SYDVKM. The CDR3 region is CASSPPTSRGETQYF. The DNA of the CDR3 is TGTGCCAGCAGTCCGCCGACTAGCCGGGGAGAGACCCAGTACTTC.

This clonotype was observed many times. The chain links TRBV5-1 to TRBJ2-1; D is ambiguous. Germline CDR1 reads SGHRS; CDR2 reads YFSETQ. The germline V and J ends were trimmed by 0 bases and 8 bases, with 9 bases remaining between them. The CDR3 runs 13 residues. DNA of the CDR3: TGCGCCAGCAGCTTGGAAGGGTCGGATGAGCAGTTCTTC. Amino acid sequence: CASSLEGSDEQFF.

The J gene is TRBJ2-3, the V gene TRBV4-1; 7 nucleotides align to TRBD1. With V trimmed by 0 bases and J by 3 bases, 9 bases remained unmatched. CDR1 is MGHRA and CDR2 is YSYEKL in the germline V gene. This CDR3 contains 17 residues. The CDR3 DNA follows: TGCGCCAGCAGCCAAGACCGTTTAGGGGGCTCGACAGATACGCAGTATTTT. It is translated as CASSQDRLGGSTDTQYF.

This clonotype was counted between two and nine times. This chain joins TRBV20-1 and TRBJ2-7; D not certain. Per germline, CDR1 DFQATT and CDR2 SNEGSKA (reference sequence). Trimming removed 2 bases from V and 4 bases from J, with 9 bases in between. CDR3 length equals 12 residues. The CDR3 DNA reads as TGCAGTGCTAGACTACAGAAATACGAGCAGTACTTC. Protein product: CSARLQKYEQYF.

This clonotype was found a few times. The rearrangement joins TRBV7-9 to TRBJ2-1; possibly TRBD1 for D (6 bases). This CDR3 region has 15 residues. Per germline, CDR1 SEHNR and CDR2 FQNEAQ (reference sequence). The V gene lost 5 bases and the J gene lost 6 bases, with 17 bases spanning the gap. The CDR3 DNA reads TGTGCCAGCAGCCCCAAGCCTACAGGGAGCAATGAGCAGTTCTTC. Translation: CASSPKPTGSNEQFF.

This clonotype was observed a handful of times. J is TRBJ2-4 and V is TRBV2, with TRBD2 as a possible D gene (6 bases). The CDR3 extends over 13 amino acids. V was clipped by 7 bases and J by 7 bases, with 14 bases between them. Germline V lookup: CDR1 SNHLY, CDR2 FYNNEI. The CDR3 DNA reads TGTGCCAGCAATGGAGGGCCGGGGAACATTCAGTACTTC. Protein sequence: CASNGGPGNIQYF.

The V call is TRBV4-1, the J call TRBJ2-6; 7 bases are shared with TRBD2. With V trimmed by 0 bases and J by 2 bases, 4 bases remained unmatched. CDR1 is MGHRA, CDR2 YSYEKL, per germline. The CDR3 is 17 residues long. The CDR3 bases are TGCGCCAGCAGCCAAGATGAGCGGGGAGCTGGGGCCAACGTCCTGACTTTC. It yields the protein CASSQDERGAGANVLTF.